This T cell receptor beta chain appears in the sequencing data of a study of a mutant IDH1 vaccine in newly diagnosed glioma. Looking at the study overall: Vaccination started 4-6 weeks after radiotherapy alone, or with temozolomide cycles. The treated population exhibited a male proportion of roughly 62%, a female proportion of about 38%, and a mean age of approximately 41 years. Earlier care involved radiotherapy, temozolomide, or both, and the majority received both.

To note about this clone: What it recognizes is unknown.

Data came from immunoSEQ multiplex PCR; TCRdb stores just in-frame clones and leaves some out. The data contain 45,000 to 60,000 clones, around nine tenths of them singletons. Trimming took off 3 bases at V and 0 bases at J, with 14 bases between the two ends. Germline lookup yields CDR1 ENHRY and CDR2 SYGVKD. This CDR3 is 16 amino acids long. Indicated time point: week 35, safety follow-up. Topical imiquimod was applied with each vaccine dose, which held 300 ug of mutant IDH1 20-mer peptide. There were eight vaccinations for patients, given in weeks 1, 3, 5, 7, 11, 15, 19 and 23. The source of this sequence is a woman aged 40-49 years with glioma. The source material was PBMCs, sampled from a glioma patient whose treatment included an IDH1 peptide vaccine. The chain couples TRBV10-3 to TRBJ1-1, with D possibly TRBD1 on 5 matching bases. CDR3 coding DNA: TGTGCCATCAGTGAACTCGAGGGACCCATGAACACTGAAGCTTTCTTT. Amino acids: CAISELEGPMNTEAFF.